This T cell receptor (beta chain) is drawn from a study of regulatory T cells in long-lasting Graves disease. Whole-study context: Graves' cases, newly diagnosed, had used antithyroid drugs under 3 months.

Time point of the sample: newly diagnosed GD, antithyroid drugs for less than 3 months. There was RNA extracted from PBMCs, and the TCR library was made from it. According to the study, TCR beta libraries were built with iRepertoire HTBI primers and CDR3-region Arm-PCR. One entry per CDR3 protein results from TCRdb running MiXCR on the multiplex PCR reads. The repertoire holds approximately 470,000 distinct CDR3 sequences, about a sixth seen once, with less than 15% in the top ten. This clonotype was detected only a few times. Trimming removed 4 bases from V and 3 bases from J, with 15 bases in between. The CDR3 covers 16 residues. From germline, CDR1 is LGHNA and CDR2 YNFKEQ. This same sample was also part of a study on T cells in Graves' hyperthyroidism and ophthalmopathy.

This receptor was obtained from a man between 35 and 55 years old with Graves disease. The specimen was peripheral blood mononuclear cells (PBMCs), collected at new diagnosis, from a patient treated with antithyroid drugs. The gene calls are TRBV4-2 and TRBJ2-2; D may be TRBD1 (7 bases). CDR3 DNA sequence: TGTGCCAGCAGCCTACAGGGGCGCGGGGACACCGGGGAGCTGTTTTTT. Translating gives CASSLQGRGDTGELFF.